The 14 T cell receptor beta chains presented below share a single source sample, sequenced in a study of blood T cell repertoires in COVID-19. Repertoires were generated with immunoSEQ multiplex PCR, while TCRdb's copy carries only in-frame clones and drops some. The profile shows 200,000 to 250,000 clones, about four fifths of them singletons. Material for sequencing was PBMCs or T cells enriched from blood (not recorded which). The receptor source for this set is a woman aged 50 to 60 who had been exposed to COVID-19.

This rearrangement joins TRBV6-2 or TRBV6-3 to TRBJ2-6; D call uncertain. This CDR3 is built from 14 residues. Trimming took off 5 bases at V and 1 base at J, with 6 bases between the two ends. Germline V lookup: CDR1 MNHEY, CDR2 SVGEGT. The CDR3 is CASSPLSGANVLTF. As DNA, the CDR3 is TGTGCCAGCAGTCCCCTATCTGGGGCCAACGTCCTGACTTTC.

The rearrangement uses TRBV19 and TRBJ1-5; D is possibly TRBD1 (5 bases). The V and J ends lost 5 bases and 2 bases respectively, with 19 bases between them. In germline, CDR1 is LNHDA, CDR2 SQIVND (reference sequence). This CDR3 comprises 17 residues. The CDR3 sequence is CASSPLGGRGGNQPQHF. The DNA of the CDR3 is TGTGCCAGTAGTCCTTTGGGAGGGCGAGGGGGCAATCAGCCCCAGCATTTT.

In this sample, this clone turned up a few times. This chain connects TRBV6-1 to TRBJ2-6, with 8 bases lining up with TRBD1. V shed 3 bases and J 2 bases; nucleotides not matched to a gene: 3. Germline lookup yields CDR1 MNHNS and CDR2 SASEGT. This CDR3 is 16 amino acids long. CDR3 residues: CASSEIRGPGANVLTF. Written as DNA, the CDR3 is TGTGCCAGCAGTGAGATCAGGGGGCCTGGGGCCAACGTCCTGACTTTC.

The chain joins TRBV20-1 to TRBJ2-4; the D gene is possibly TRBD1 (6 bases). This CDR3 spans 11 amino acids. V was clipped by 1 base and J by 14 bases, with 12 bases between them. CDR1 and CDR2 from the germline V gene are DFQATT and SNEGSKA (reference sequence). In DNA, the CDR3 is TGCAGTGCTAGAGGGGGGCGCAGGGAGTACTTC. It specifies CSARGGRREYF.

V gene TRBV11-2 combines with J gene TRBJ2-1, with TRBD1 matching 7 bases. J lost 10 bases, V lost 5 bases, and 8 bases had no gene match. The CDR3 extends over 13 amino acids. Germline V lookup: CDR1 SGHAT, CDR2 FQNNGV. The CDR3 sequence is CASSRTGDQEQFF. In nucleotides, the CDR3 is TGTGCCAGCAGCAGAACAGGGGACCAAGAGCAGTTCTTC.

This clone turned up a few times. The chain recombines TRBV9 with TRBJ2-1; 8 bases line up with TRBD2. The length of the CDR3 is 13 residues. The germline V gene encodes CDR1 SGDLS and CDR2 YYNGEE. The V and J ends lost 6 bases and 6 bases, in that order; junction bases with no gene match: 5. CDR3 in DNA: TGTGCCAGCAACCCGGGAGGGGTCAATGAGCAGTTCTTC. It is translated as CASNPGGVNEQFF.

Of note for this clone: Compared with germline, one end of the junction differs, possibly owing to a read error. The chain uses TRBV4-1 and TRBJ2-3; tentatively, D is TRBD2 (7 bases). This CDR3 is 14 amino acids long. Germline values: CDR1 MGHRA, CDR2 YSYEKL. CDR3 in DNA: TGCGCCAGCAGCCAAGAAGGCGGGGGCCCCACGCGGTATTTT. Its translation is CASSQEGGGPTRYF.

The CDR3 here is CASSLEDRGHQPQHF. CDR3 DNA: TGTGCCAGCAGCTTAGAGGACAGGGGGCATCAGCCCCAGCATTTT. The rearrangement uses TRBV7-2 and TRBJ1-5, with 11 positions matching TRBD1. V gave up 1 base and J gave up 5 bases; unmatched junction bases: 1. Germline CDR1 is SGHTA and CDR2 is FQGNSA. The CDR3 is made up of 15 amino acids. The variable domain in full, completed from reference TRBV7-2 and TRBJ1-5, reads GAGVSQSPSNKVTEKGKDVELRCDPISGHTALYWYRQSLGQGLEFLIYFQGNSAPDKSGLPSDRFSAERTGGSVSTLTIQRTQQEDSAVYLCASSLEDRGHQPQHFGDGTRLSIL.

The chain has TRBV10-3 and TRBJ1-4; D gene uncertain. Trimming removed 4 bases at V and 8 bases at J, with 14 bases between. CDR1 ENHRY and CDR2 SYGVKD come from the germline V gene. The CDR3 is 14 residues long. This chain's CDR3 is CAISASQLGEKLFF. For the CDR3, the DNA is TGTGCCATCAGTGCCAGCCAACTCGGGGAAAAACTGTTTTTT.

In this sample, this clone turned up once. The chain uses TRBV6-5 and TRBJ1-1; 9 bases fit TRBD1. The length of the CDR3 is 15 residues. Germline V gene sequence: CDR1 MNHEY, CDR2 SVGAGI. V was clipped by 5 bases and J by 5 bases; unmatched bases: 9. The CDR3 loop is CASSRRTGVGTEAFF. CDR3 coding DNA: TGTGCCAGCAGTAGACGGACAGGGGTAGGGACTGAAGCTTTCTTT.

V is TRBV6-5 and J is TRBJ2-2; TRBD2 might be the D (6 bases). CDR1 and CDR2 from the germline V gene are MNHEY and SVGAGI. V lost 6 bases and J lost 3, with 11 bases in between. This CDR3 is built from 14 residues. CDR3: CASRLTRDTGELFF. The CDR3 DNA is TGTGCCAGCAGGCTGACTAGGGACACCGGGGAGCTGTTTTTT.

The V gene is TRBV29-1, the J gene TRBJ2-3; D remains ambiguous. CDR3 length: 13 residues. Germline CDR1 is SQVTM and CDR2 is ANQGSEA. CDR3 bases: TGCACCTCAAGTGCGTCTACCACAGATACGCAGTATTTT. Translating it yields CTSSASTTDTQYF.

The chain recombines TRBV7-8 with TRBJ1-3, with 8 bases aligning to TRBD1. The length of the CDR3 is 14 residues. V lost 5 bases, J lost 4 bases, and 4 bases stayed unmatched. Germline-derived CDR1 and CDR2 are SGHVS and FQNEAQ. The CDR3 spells CASSRDRRGNTIYF. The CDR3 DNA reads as TGTGCCAGCAGCCGGGACAGGCGGGGAAACACCATATATTTT.

Written as DNA, the CDR3 is TGTGCCAGCAGACGGGAGGGGTTCTCTGGGGCCAACGTCCTGACTTTC. It codes for CASRREGFSGANVLTF. The chain employs TRBV5-4 and TRBJ2-6, with 8 bases lining up with TRBD2. The CDR3 sequence is 16 residues long. CDR1 and CDR2 (germline): SGHNT, YYREEE (reference sequence). V lost 5 bases, J lost 0 bases, and 4 bases stayed unmatched.